This TCR beta chain originates from a study of T cell changes during pregnancy in multiple sclerosis. The protocol was immunoSEQ multiplex PCR, while the TCRdb copy is restricted to in-frame clones and leaves out a portion. The table lists under 15,000 clones, around 83% of them singletons, with about 15% in the top ten. The TCR sequence derives from a female donor in good health, enrolled as a control in a pregnancy study. The specimen was CD8+ T cells from peripheral blood mononuclear cells, collected in the second trimester of pregnancy.

Written as DNA, the CDR3 is TGTGCCAGCAGCTTAGTACTAGCGGGGAGCACAGATACGCAGTATTTT. Residues: CASSLVLAGSTDTQYF. The chain uses TRBV11-2 and TRBJ2-3; 10 bases match TRBD2. The V and J ends lost 1 base and 0 bases, in that order; junction bases with no gene match: 1. The CDR3 totals 16 residues. CDR1 SGHAT and CDR2 FQNNGV come from the germline V gene.